The clone carrying this T cell receptor beta chain has a count of ten or more. TCRdb ran MiXCR on the 5' RACE reads and lists one entry per CDR3 protein. The sample holds roughly 63,000 distinct CDR3 sequences, around an eighth seen once. Trimming cost V 4 bases and J 6 bases; bases outside gene matches: 11. The CDR3 contains 16 residues. Germline V gene data show CDR1 as LGHDT and CDR2 as YNNKEL (reference sequence). This entry comes from a study of early T cells in non-severe SARS-CoV-2 infection. As for the study in general: Sequencing targeted bulk RNA from unsorted whole blood, leaving chains unpaired.

The sequenced sample was whole blood. The TCR sequence derives from an adult who was a healthcare worker with PCR-confirmed SARS-CoV-2 infection or an uninfected control (not recorded which). V usage is TRBV3-1 and J usage is TRBJ2-7, with 11 bases aligning to TRBD2. CDR3: CASSLTMTSGISEQYF. In DNA form, the CDR3 reads TGTGCCAGCAGCCTAACGATGACTAGCGGGATAAGCGAGCAGTACTTC.